Listed below are T cell receptor beta chains from one sample, sequenced in a study of T cell responses to AZD1222 COVID-19 vaccine. Clones were sequenced by immunoSEQ multiplex PCR, and TCRdb holds only the in-frame ones, with some missing. The sample lists about 130,000 clones; 89% were seen once. This specimen was peripheral blood, taken on day 0 of AZD1222 vaccination. These receptors all stem from an adult in good health. Both conserved end residues are part of each CDR3. The D gene is left open where the match is weak. Clone sizes are given selectively: once, few, many, or a class where the clone is expanded.

d_call	j_call	cdr3_length	clone_size	v_call	cdr3_nt	cdr3_aa
NA	TRBJ1-1	13	NA	TRBV20-1	TGCAGTGCTAGTAGCAGGGGGAACACTGAAGCTTTCTTT	CSASSRGNTEAFF
NA	TRBJ1-5	13	once	TRBV11-2	TGTGCCAGCAGCCTTGACTATGGTCAGCCCCAGCATTTT	CASSLDYGQPQHF
NA	TRBJ2-2	15	NA	TRBV2	TGTGCCAGCAGTGAACTGCCGCCCGGGACCGGGGAGCTGTTTTTT	CASSELPPGTGELFF
NA	TRBJ1-2	13	NA	TRBV7-9	TGTGCCAGCAGCTTCCCGTTCCTTTATGGCTACACCTTC	CASSFPFLYGYTF
NA	TRBJ1-4	14	few	TRBV6-6	TGTGCCAGCAGTTTGGGTCGGGCGGCTGAAAAACTGTTTTTT	CASSLGRAAEKLFF
NA	TRBJ2-7	15	NA	TRBV12-5	TGTGCTAGTGTTCCTACAGGGATGCCTCACTACGAGCAGTACTTC	CASVPTGMPHYEQYF
TRBD2	TRBJ2-7	15	NA	TRBV30	TGTGCCTGGAGTGTAAGATTAGCGGGGGGGATCGAGCAGTACTTC	CAWSVRLAGGIEQYF
NA	TRBJ1-5	16	NA	TRBV6-1	TGTGCCAGCAGTGAAGTGTACGGGAGCTATAATCAGCCCCAGCATTTT	CASSEVYGSYNQPQHF
NA	TRBJ1-4	15	NA	TRBV5-1	TGCGCCAGCAGCCTGGGGGACTTTGTAAATGAAAAACTGTTTTTT	CASSLGDFVNEKLFF
NA	TRBJ2-6	13	NA	TRBV20-1	TGCAGTGCTAGTGTCTCTGGGGCCAACGTCCTGACTTTC	CSASVSGANVLTF
NA	TRBJ2-3	17	NA	TRBV4-1	TGCGCCAGCAAAATGAGCCCCTTACCACCTAGCACAGATACGCAGTATTTT	CASKMSPLPPSTDTQYF
TRBD2	TRBJ2-1	15	NA	TRBV2	TGTGCCAGCAGGGGGATAGTAGCGGGGGACAATGAGCAGTTCTTC	CASRGIVAGDNEQFF
TRBD1	TRBJ1-5	13	NA	TRBV6-5	TGTGCCAGCGGAACAGGGGGCTATCAGCCCCAGCATTTT	CASGTGGYQPQHF
NA	TRBJ1-6	16	NA	TRBV13	TGTGCCAGCAGCGCCACAGTCCCTATGGAGTATTCACCCCTCCACTTT	CASSATVPMEYSPLHF
NA	TRBJ1-3	16	NA	TRBV6-2/TRBV6-3	TGTGCCAGCAGTTACTCGACAGCGAACGTCGGAAACACCATATATTTT	CASSYSTANVGNTIYF
NA	TRBJ2-2	18	NA	TRBV9	TGTGCCAGCAGCGTAGGTATGAGGGTAGGTCCGAACACCGGGGAGCTGTTTTTT	CASSVGMRVGPNTGELFF
NA	TRBJ1-5	13	NA	TRBV6-5	TGTGCCAGCAGCCTAAGGGGATTGCAGCCCCAGCATTTT	CASSLRGLQPQHF
TRBD1	TRBJ1-4	17	NA	TRBV5-1	TGCGCCAGCAGCTTGGCCAGGGACAGGGGGCCGGATGAAAAACTGTTTTTT	CASSLARDRGPDEKLFF
NA	TRBJ2-1	13	NA	TRBV6-6	TGTGCCAGCAGTTACTCTGGGGGGGGCGAGCAGTTCTTC	CASSYSGGGEQFF
NA	TRBJ1-5	16	NA	TRBV7-4	TGTGCCAGCAGCACAACCCGGGATCCTGAAGGAAAGCCCCAGCATTTT	CASSTTRDPEGKPQHF
NA	TRBJ1-3	14	NA	TRBV30	TGTGCCTGGTCCCCGGACAAGTCTGGAAACACCATATATTTT	CAWSPDKSGNTIYF
TRBD1	TRBJ2-7	13	NA	TRBV10-3	TGTGCCACGCGGACAGGGGAAGTCCACGAGCAGTACTTC	CATRTGEVHEQYF
TRBD1	TRBJ1-5	13	NA	TRBV6-5	TGTGCCAGCAGTTTAGACAGGGGTCAGCCCCAGCATTTT	CASSLDRGQPQHF
TRBD2	TRBJ2-1	15	few	TRBV18	TGTGCCAGCTCATCCGGACTAGCGGGGAACAATGAGCAGTTCTTC	CASSSGLAGNNEQFF
TRBD1	TRBJ1-6	16	NA	TRBV4-1	TGCGCCAGCAGCCAAATTATTGACAGGGGAACTTCACCCCTCCACTTT	CASSQIIDRGTSPLHF
NA	TRBJ1-1	15	NA	TRBV7-3	TGTGCCAGCAGCTTAGATTCACAGGGAAACACTGAAGCTTTCTTT	CASSLDSQGNTEAFF
NA	TRBJ1-2	13	NA	TRBV18	TGTGCCAGCTCACCGGGGGAAGGCAATGGCTACACCTTC	CASSPGEGNGYTF
NA	TRBJ1-2	12	NA	TRBV7-9	TGTGCCAGCAGCTCAGGAATTACCGGCTACACCTTC	CASSSGITGYTF
NA	TRBJ2-1	14	NA	TRBV11-2	TGTGCCAGCACCGCTGGGGGGCTGAGAAATGAGCAGTTCTTC	CASTAGGLRNEQFF